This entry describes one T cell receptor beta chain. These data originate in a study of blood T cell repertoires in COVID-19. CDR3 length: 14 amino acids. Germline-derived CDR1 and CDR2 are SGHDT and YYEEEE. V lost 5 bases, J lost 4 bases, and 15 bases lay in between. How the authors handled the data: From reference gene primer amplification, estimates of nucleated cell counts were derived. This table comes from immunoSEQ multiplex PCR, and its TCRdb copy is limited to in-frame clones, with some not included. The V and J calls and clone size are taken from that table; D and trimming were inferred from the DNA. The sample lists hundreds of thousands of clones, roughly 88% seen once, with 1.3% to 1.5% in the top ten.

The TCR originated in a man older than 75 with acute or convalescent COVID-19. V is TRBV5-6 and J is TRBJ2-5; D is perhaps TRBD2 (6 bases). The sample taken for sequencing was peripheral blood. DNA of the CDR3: TGTGCCAGCAGGCGGGGTGGAGGAGGAGAGACCCAGTACTTC. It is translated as CASRRGGGGETQYF.